Listed below are T cell receptor beta chains from one sample, sequenced in a study of preoperative IRX-2 immunotherapy in early breast cancer. Produced via immunoSEQ multiplex PCR; TCRdb's table is partial and in-frame only. The profile shows fewer than 30,000 clones, 90% of them singletons. Specimen collection occurred from a patient treated with IRX-2 immunotherapy. These receptors originate from a human donor with breast cancer. Both conserved end residues are part of each CDR3. The D gene is left open where the match is weak.

d_call j_call v_call cdr3_nt cdr3_aa
- TRBJ1-4 TRBV7-8 TGTGCCAGCAGCCCGCCGGGACCTAAGGGGGAAAAACTGTTTTTT CASSPPGPKGEKLFF
TRBD2 TRBJ2-5 TRBV19 TGTGCCAGTAGTATAGTACTAGCGGGAGGAGAGACCCAGTACTTC CASSIVLAGGETQYF
- TRBJ1-1 TRBV2 TGTGCCAGCAGGCGGGGAGCGGAAGCTTTCTTT CASRRGAEAFF
- TRBJ1-1 TRBV5-1 TGCGCCAGCAGCTTTGAGGGGATTACTGAAGCTTTCTTT CASSFEGITEAFF
- TRBJ2-7 TRBV6-6 TGTGCCAGCAGTCCCCAACCCGGGGCCATGTCCTACGAGCAGTACTTC CASSPQPGAMSYEQYF
- TRBJ2-6 TRBV18 TGTGCCAGCTCTCCCGCATTGGGGGACTCTGGGGCCAACGTCCTGACTTTC CASSPALGDSGANVLTF
TRBD2 TRBJ2-3 TRBV10-3 TGTGCCATGACTAGCGGGAGGGCATGGGATACGCAGTATTTT CAMTSGRAWDTQYF
- TRBJ2-7 TRBV6-5 TGTGCCAGCAGTACAGGGTACTACGAGCAGTACTTC CASSTGYYEQYF
TRBD2 TRBJ2-3 TRBV27 TGTGCCAGCAGTCTAGGGGTTTTGGCGGGAGTTACAGATACGCAGTATTTT CASSLGVLAGVTDTQYF
- TRBJ2-7 TRBV28 TGTGCCAGCAGTTTTCTAACCCCCTACGAGCAGTACTTC CASSFLTPYEQYF